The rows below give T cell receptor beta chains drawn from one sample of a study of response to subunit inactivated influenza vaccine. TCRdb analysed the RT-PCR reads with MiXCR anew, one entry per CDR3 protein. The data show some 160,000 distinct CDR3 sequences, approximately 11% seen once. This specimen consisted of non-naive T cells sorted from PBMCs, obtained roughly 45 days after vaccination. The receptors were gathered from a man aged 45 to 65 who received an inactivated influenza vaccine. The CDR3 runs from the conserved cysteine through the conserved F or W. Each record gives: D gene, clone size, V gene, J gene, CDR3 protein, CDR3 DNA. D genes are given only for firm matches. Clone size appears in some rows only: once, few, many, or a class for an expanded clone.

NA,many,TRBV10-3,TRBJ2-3,CAISESLLPGADTQYF,TGTGCCATCAGTGAGTCCTTACTCCCAGGCGCAGATACGCAGTATTTT
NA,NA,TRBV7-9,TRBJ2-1,CASSSSWFAYNEQFF,TGTGCCAGCAGCAGTAGCTGGTTTGCTTACAATGAGCAGTTCTTC
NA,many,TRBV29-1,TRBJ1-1,CSVDRAVNTEAFF,TGCAGCGTTGACAGGGCGGTGAACACTGAAGCTTTCTTT
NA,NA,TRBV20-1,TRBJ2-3,CSASTGLVISTDTQYF,TGCAGTGCTAGTACAGGGTTAGTTATTAGCACAGATACGCAGTATTTT
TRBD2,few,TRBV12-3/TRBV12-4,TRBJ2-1,CASILAWGLAINEQFF,TGTGCCAGCATCCTTGCTTGGGGACTAGCTATAAATGAGCAGTTCTTC
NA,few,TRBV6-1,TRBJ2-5,CASSNSGIQETQYF,TGTGCCAGCAGTAATAGCGGAATCCAAGAGACCCAGTACTTC
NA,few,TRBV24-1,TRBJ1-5,CATSVGSNQPQHF,TGTGCCACCAGTGTGGGGTCCAATCAGCCCCAGCATTTT
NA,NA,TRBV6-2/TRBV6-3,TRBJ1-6,CASTKEDHSPLHF,TGTGCCAGCACCAAGGAGGATCATTCACCCCTCCACTTT
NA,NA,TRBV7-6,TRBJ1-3,CASSSFMDTIYF,TGTGCCAGCAGCTCCTTTATGGACACCATATATTTT
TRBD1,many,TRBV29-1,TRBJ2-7,CSVEAEGTGSYEQYF,TGCAGCGTTGAGGCCGAGGGGACAGGGTCATACGAGCAGTACTTC
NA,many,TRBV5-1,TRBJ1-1,CASSLTFRERRAFF,TGCGCCAGCAGCTTGACTTTCAGGGAGAGGCGTGCTTTCTTT
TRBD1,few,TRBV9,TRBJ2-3,CASSVEGQAPRDTQYF,TGTGCCAGCAGCGTAGAAGGACAGGCCCCACGGGATACGCAGTATTTT
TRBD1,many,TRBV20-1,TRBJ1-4,CSASVLGQGNEKLFF,TGCAGTGCTAGCGTTCTAGGACAGGGGAACGAAAAACTGTTTTTT
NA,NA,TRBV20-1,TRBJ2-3,CSATGQSTDTQYF,TGCAGTGCTACCGGACAGTCCACAGATACGCAGTATTTT
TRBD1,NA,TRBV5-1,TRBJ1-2,CASSEGQTFDGYTF,TGCGCCAGCAGCGAGGGACAGACCTTTGACGGCTACACCTTC
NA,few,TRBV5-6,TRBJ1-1,CASTDRLNTEAFF,TGTGCCAGCACCGACAGGCTGAACACTGAAGCTTTCTTT
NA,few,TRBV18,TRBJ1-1,CASSRAGRTEAFF,TGTGCCAGCTCACGTGCCGGACGGACTGAAGCTTTCTTT
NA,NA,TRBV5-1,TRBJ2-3,CASSVWGRDTQYF,TGCGCCAGCAGCGTGTGGGGACGAGATACGCAGTATTTT
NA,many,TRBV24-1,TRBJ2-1,CATSVGGGEQFF,TGTGCCACCAGTGTAGGAGGCGGTGAGCAGTTCTTC
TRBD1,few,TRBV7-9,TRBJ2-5,CASSLRRQGQETQYF,TGTGCCAGCAGCTTAAGGAGACAGGGACAAGAGACCCAGTACTTC
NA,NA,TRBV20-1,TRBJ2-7,CSARDLRDSSYEQYF,TGCAGTGCTAGAGATCTCCGGGACTCCTCCTACGAGCAGTACTTC
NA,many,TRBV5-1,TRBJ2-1,CASSLPSPEQFF,TGCGCCAGCAGCTTGCCGTCCCCTGAGCAGTTCTTC
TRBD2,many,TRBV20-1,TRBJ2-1,CSARVSQRGDNEQFF,TGCAGTGCTAGAGTCTCCCAGCGGGGGGACAATGAGCAGTTCTTC
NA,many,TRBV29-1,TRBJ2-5,CSVEPVQETQYF,TGCAGCGTTGAGCCTGTACAAGAGACCCAGTACTTC
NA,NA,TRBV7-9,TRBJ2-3,CASSLRLGSTDTQYF,TGTGCCAGCAGCTTACGATTAGGGAGCACAGATACGCAGTATTTT
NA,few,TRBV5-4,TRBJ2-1,CASSLVSERGEQFF,TGTGCCAGCAGCTTGGTGTCAGAAAGAGGTGAGCAGTTCTTC
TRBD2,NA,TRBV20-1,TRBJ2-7,CSAFRDYYSGQYF,TGCAGTGCGTTCCGGGACTACTATTCCGGGCAGTACTTC
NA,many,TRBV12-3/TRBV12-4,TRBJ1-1,CASSPLGLHAFF,TGTGCCAGCAGTCCGCTAGGGTTGCATGCTTTCTTT
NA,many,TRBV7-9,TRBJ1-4,CASSPPTNWELFF,TGTGCCAGCAGCCCCCCAACGAATTGGGAACTGTTTTTT
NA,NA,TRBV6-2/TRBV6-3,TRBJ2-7,CASSSRTTTYEQYF,TGTGCCAGCAGTTCACGGACCACTACCTACGAGCAGTACTTC
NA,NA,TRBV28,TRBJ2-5,CASSPHETQYF,TGTGCCAGCAGTCCTCATGAGACCCAGTACTTC
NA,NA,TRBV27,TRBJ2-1,CASREVSNEQFF,TGTGCCAGCAGAGAAGTTTCCAATGAGCAGTTCTTC
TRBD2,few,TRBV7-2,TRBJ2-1,CASSVLAGVGRNEQFF,TGTGCCAGCAGCGTGTTAGCGGGGGTTGGTCGGAATGAGCAGTTCTTC
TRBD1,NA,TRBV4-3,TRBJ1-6,CASSGQANSPLHF,TGCGCCAGCAGCGGACAGGCTAATTCACCCCTCCACTTT
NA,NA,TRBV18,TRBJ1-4,CASSGDRAEKLFF,TGTGCCAGCTCCGGGGACCGCGCGGAAAAACTGTTTTTT
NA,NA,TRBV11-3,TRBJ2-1,CASSLDRHNEQFF,TGTGCCAGCAGCTTAGATCGGCACAATGAGCAGTTCTTC
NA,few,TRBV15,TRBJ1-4,CATRGGRADNEKLFF,TGTGCCACCAGAGGAGGGAGGGCAGATAATGAAAAACTGTTTTTT
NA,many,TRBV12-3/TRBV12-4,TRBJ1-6,CASSLRHLRNSPLHF,TGTGCCAGCAGTTTACGACATTTGAGGAATTCACCCCTCCACTTT
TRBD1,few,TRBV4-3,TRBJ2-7,CASSQAPTGIYEQYF,TGCGCCAGCAGCCAAGCCCCGACAGGGATCTACGAGCAGTACTTC
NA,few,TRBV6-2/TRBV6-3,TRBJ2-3,CASSAGLTGTQYF,TGTGCCAGCAGTGCTGGACTAACGGGTACGCAGTATTTT
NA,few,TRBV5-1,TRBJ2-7,CASSLAGGRSYEQYF,TGCGCCAGCAGCTTGGCCGGGGGTAGGTCCTACGAGCAGTACTTC
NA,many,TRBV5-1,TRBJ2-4,CASSSGQSNNIQYF,TGCGCCAGCAGCTCCGGACAGTCGAACAACATTCAGTACTTC
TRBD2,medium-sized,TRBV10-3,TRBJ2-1,CAISSPSSSGRARYNEQFF,TGTGCCATCAGTTCACCCTCCTCTAGCGGGAGGGCCCGCTACAATGAGCAGTTCTTC
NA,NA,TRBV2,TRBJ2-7,CASNPGATYEQYF,TGTGCCAGCAACCCGGGGGCGACCTACGAGCAGTACTTC
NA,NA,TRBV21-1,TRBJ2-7,CASSISSGVRRYEQYF,TGTGCCAGCAGCATTTCTTCAGGAGTCCGTCGATACGAGCAGTACTTC
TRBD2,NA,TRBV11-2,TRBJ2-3,CASSIAGGFSTDTQYF,TGTGCCAGCAGTATAGCGGGGGGGTTCTCCACAGATACGCAGTATTTT
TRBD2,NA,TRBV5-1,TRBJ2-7,CASSSSRGGATYEQYF,TGCGCCAGCAGCTCCTCGCGGGGGGGCGCGACCTACGAGCAGTACTTC
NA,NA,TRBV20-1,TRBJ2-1,CSATTQGSYNEQFF,TGCAGTGCTACCACACAGGGCTCCTACAATGAGCAGTTCTTC
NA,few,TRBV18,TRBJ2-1,CASSPPALSGSEQFF,TGTGCCAGCTCACCACCGGCTCTCTCGGGTAGTGAGCAGTTCTTC
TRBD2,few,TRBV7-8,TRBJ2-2,CASSLKREYTGELFF,TGTGCCAGCAGCTTAAAGCGGGAGTACACCGGGGAGCTGTTTTTT
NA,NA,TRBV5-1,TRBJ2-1,CASSPGGTAARNEQFF,TGCGCCAGCAGCCCGGGGGGGACAGCGGCTCGTAATGAGCAGTTCTTC
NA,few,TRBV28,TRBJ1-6,CASSRQHSPLHF,TGTGCCAGCAGCCGACAGCATTCACCCCTCCACTTT
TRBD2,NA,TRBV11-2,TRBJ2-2,CASSLVRTSAVQTANTGELFF,TGTGCCAGCAGCTTAGTTAGGACTAGCGCCGTTCAGACCGCGAACACCGGGGAGCTGTTTTTT
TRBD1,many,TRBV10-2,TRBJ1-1,CASSVARGAPGPEAFF,TGCGCCAGCAGTGTGGCCAGGGGGGCCCCTGGACCTGAAGCTTTCTTT
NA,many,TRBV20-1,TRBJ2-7,CSARYGVEVAAYEQYF,TGCAGTGCTAGATACGGAGTGGAGGTAGCGGCCTACGAGCAGTACTTC